This TCR beta chain emerged from a study of blood T cell repertoires in COVID-19 (dated by TCRdb to 2019 to 2021). With respect to the entire study: Collaborator samples came from the United States, Italy and Spain and covered acute and convalescent phases of COVID-19. The repertoires were made available in a free public database intended to serve as a resource for research on the immune response to SARS-CoV-2. Samples came from the ongoing ImmuneRACE study (first 160 participants) plus 1,254 subjects from 6 global collaborators. Where available, HLA class I and class II types were obtained from metadata supplied by the sample provider rather than from assay-based typing. The material from the prospective study consisted of cDNA or gDNA derived from T cells, B-cell-depleted T cells, or PBMCs. Nearly every sample came with metadata listing a de-identified subject ID, COVID-19 status, age in years and sex. Deeply sampled blood TCRbeta repertoires from subjects exposed to, actively infected with, or recovered from COVID-19 were included in the dataset. On the study overall, not on this receptor specifically: The amount of clinical and demographic metadata varied by source and participant and was provided uncurated.

On this clone: No cognate antigen has been identified for it. No much larger clonotype is one base removed from it; base qualities were not supplied.

The CDR3 runs 16 residues from the cysteine to the phenylalanine. The CDR3 DNA has 48 bases and is translated from base 1. The CDR1 and CDR2 encoded by the germline V gene (reference sequence) are MNHEY and SMNVEV. The junction shows trimming of 3 bases on V and 2 bases on J, plus 11 bases between the germline ends. In the prospective study, participants were about 18 to 90 years old, resided in fewer than 25 geographic areas of the United States, and were enrolled through a virtual design. In the prospective study, participants were assigned to cohorts based on the clinical history participants reported in a screening survey and a study questionnaire. In the prospective study, mobile phlebotomists collected whole blood, serum and a nasopharyngeal or oropharyngeal swab from each participant. Over an approximately 2-month period, participants in the prospective study had the option of providing additional blood draws and questionnaires. Before DNA extraction, blood samples from the prospective study were shipped at room temperature or frozen.

TCRbeta CDR3 regions were amplified from genomic DNA by means of the immunoSEQ Assay, a bias-controlled multiplex PCR. The original pipeline was this. Within the assay, amplification of reference gene primers was used to estimate how many nucleated cells each sample contained. Sequence reads were collapsed and filtered to measure the absolute abundance of every unique TCRbeta CDR3 rearrangement. For each sample, productive Simpson clonality was calculated as the square root of Simpson's diversity index over productive rearrangements. What TCRdb holds here is the immuneACCESS table cut down to in-frame rearrangements. Part of the clones is not present; checked against another copy, under half of the missing clones reflect an unresolved V gene, and the others are unexplained. The V and J calls and clone size were taken over from that table, and D and trimming were inferred from the DNA. The sample table records approximately 180,000 clones; less than 90% of these occur just once. The ten biggest clones cover 1% to 1.5% of the sample.

Material for sequencing was PBMCs or T cells enriched from blood (not recorded which). The sequence came from a human donor with acute COVID-19. The donor label of this sample is uncertain. The rearranged segments are TRBV27 and TRBJ2-6; no D gene is confidently identified. The nucleotide sequence is TGTGCCAGCAGTTTTAGAGCCGGAGCTGGGGCCAACGTCCTGACTTTC. It specifies CASSFRAGAGANVLTF.